This paragraph covers one T cell receptor beta chain sequence. A much larger clone lies one base from this, so it may be a read error. The conserved phenylalanine or tryptophan is not found at the CDR3 terminus, so this likely reflects a read error. A single record per CDR3 protein comes from TCRdb applying MiXCR to the reads. The table has some 19,000 distinct CDR3 sequences, roughly a fifth seen once. The entry originates in a study of lung T cells in sarcoidosis with Löfgren's syndrome. Trimming stripped 9 bases from V and 5 bases from J, with 7 bases between. CDR1 and CDR2 from the germline V gene are SNHLY and FYNNEI. CDR3 length: 10 residues.

The V and J genes are TRBV2 and TRBJ1-2; D unclear. This clonotype was obtained from a human donor with sarcoidosis (Löfgren's syndrome or another form), or a control subject (not recorded which). Material: CD4+ T cells from bronchoalveolar lavage. The CDR3 spells CASGQYGYTL. The CDR3 DNA is TGTGCCAGTGGGCAGTATGGCTACACCCTC.